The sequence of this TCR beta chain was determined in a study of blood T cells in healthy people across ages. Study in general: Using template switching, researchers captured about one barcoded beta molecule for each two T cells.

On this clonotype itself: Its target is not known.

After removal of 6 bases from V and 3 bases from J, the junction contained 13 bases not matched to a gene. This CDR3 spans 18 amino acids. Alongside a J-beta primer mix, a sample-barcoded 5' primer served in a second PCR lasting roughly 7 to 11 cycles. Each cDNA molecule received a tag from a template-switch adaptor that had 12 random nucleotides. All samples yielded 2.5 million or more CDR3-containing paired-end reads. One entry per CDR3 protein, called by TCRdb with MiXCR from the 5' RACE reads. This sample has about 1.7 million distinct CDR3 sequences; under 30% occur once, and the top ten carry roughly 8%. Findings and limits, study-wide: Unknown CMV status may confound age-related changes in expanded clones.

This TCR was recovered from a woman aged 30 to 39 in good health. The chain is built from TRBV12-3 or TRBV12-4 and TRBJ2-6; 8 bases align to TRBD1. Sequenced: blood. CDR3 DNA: TGTGCCAGCAGCTTGAGGACAGGGTTGGGGGATGGGGCCAACGTCCTGACTTTC. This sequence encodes CASSLRTGLGDGANVLTF.